The table lists the clone carrying this T cell receptor (beta chain) with a few counts. Its specificity is not known. This entry belongs to a study of blood T cells in healthy people across ages. Study-level points and caveats: Higher naive T cell percentage went strongly together with higher TCR beta diversity.

Germline trimming cut 4 bases from V and 2 bases from J; bases unmatched to any gene: 5. The length of the CDR3 is 15 residues. Germline values: CDR1 MNHEY, CDR2 SVGEGT. Together with a sample-barcoded 5' primer, a J-beta primer mix was included in a second PCR lasting roughly 6 to 12 cycles. MiXCR, run by TCRdb on the 5' RACE reads, gives a single entry per CDR3 protein. The data show 730,000 or so distinct CDR3 sequences, with roughly 45% seen just once and around 20% held by the top ten. The clonotype was recovered from a woman aged 55-75 years in good health. V and J are TRBV6-2 or TRBV6-3 and TRBJ1-5; 7 positions match TRBD1. The sequenced sample consisted of blood. CDR3 sequence: CASSSGGFGNQPQHF. CDR3 nucleotide sequence: TGTGCCAGCAGTTCAGGGGGGTTCGGCAATCAGCCCCAGCATTTT.